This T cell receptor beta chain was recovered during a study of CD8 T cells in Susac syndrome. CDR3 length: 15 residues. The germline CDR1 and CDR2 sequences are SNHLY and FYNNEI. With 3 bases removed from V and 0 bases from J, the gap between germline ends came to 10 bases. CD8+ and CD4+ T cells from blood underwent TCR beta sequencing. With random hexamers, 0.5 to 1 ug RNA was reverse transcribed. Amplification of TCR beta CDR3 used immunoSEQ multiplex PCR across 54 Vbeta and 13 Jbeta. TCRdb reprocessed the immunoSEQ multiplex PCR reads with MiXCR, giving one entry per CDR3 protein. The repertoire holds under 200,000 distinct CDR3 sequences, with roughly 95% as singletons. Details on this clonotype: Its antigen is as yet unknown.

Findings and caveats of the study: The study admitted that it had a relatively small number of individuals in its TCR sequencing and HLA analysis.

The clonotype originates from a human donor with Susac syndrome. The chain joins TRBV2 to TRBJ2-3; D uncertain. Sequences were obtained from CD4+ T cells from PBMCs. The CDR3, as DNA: TGTGCCAGCAGTGATCGGCTGGGGAGCACAGATACGCAGTATTTT. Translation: CASSDRLGSTDTQYF.